A single sample gave rise to the 32 T cell receptor beta chains below, sequenced in a study of OX40 agonist ivuxolimab in advanced cancers. Sequencing was performed with immunoSEQ multiplex PCR; in TCRdb, only in-frame clones are kept and a portion is missing. Among some 25,000 clones, around four fifths were seen once, and the ten largest hold just over 2%. Source: CD4+ or CD8+ T cells sorted from blood, taken in a trial of the OX40 agonist ivuxolimab. The receptor source for this set is an adult with an advanced solid tumor such as melanoma, head and neck, liver or kidney cancer.

V is TRBV11-2 and J is TRBJ2-7; 12 bases map to TRBD2. The germline CDR1 and CDR2 sequences are SGHAT and FQNNGV. V lost 3 bases, J lost 3 bases, and 9 bases stayed unmatched. The CDR3 is 17 amino acids. DNA for the CDR3: TGTGCCAGCAGCTTGGAGCGACTAGCGGGAGTAAGCTACGAGCAGTACTTC. Protein sequence: CASSLERLAGVSYEQYF.

This clone occurred a few times. This sequence joins TRBV12-5 and TRBJ2-2; D call uncertain. The CDR3 is made up of 13 amino acids. Germline V gene lookup returns CDR1 LGHNT and CDR2 FRNRAP. The V end was cut by 6 bases, the J end by 1 base, with 6 bases between. The CDR3 here is CASGPENTGELFF. CDR3 coding DNA: TGTGCTAGTGGCCCGGAGAACACCGGGGAGCTGTTTTTT.

V and J are TRBV19 and TRBJ2-3; TRBD1 aligns across 8 bases. The germline CDR1 and CDR2 sequences are LNHDA and SQIVND (reference sequence). CDR3 size: 13 residues. J lost 4 bases, V lost 7 bases, and 4 bases had no gene match. The CDR3 reads CASIMTGADTQYF. In nucleotides, the CDR3 is TGTGCCAGTATCATGACAGGGGCAGATACGCAGTATTTT.

This clone was seen a single time. The chain is built from TRBV28 and TRBJ2-1, with 12 bases aligning to TRBD2. The trim removed 3 bases at V and 3 bases at J, leaving 3 bases unmatched. CDR3 length: 16 residues. CDR1 MDHEN and CDR2 SYDVKM come from the germline V gene. CDR3 region: CASSFLGLAGYNEQFF. The CDR3, as DNA: TGTGCCAGCAGTTTTTTGGGACTAGCGGGCTACAATGAGCAGTTCTTC.

The chain joins TRBV18 to TRBJ2-3; a possible D gene is TRBD1 (6 bases). Germline V gene data show CDR1 as KGHSH and CDR2 as LQKENI. V was shortened by 8 bases and J by 4 bases, with 13 bases between the two germline ends. The CDR3 sequence is 13 residues long. The CDR3 DNA reads as TGTGCCAGCAAACAGGGTAATGCAGATACGCAGTATTTT. Translation: CASKQGNADTQYF.

The chain employs TRBV18 and TRBJ1-2; no definite D call. The CDR3 is 12 amino acids. V was shortened by 3 bases and J by 5 bases, with 7 bases between the two germline ends. CDR1 and CDR2 (germline): KGHSH, LQKENI. The CDR3 region is CASSPDMYGYTF. The CDR3 DNA sequence: TGTGCCAGCTCACCTGACATGTATGGCTACACCTTC.

The chain employs TRBV5-6 and TRBJ1-6; D gene ambiguous. Looked up from germline, CDR1 is SGHDT and CDR2 is YYEEEE. Trimming removed 0 bases at V and 14 bases at J, with 6 bases between. CDR3 length equals 11 residues. CDR3 sequence: CASSLGPTLHF. The DNA of the CDR3 is TGTGCCAGCAGCTTGGGACCTACCCTCCACTTT.

The chain recombines TRBV5-1 with TRBJ1-3, with 7 bases fitting TRBD1. V dropped 4 bases and J dropped 4; count of bases not matched to a gene: 5. CDR1 and CDR2 from the germline V gene are SGHRS and YFSETQ. This CDR3 has 14 residues. CDR3 in amino acids: CASSLGTDGNTIYF. In nucleotides, the CDR3 is TGCGCCAGCAGCCTTGGGACAGACGGAAACACCATATATTTT. The entire variable domain, with the rest obtained from reference TRBV5-1 and TRBJ1-3, is as follows: KAGVTQTPRYLIKTRGQQVTLSCSPISGHRSVSWYQQTPGQGLQFLFEYFSETQRNKGNFPGRFSGRQFSNSRSEMNVSTLELGDSALYLCASSLGTDGNTIYFGEGSWLTVV.

This clone was observed once. The chain employs TRBV14 and TRBJ1-5; D not resolved. CDR1 and CDR2 from the germline V gene are SGHDN and FVKESK. V lost 1 base to trimming and J lost 7 bases, with 8 bases between them. The CDR3 is 13 residues long. This CDR3 is CASSQGTGQPQHF. DNA for the CDR3: TGTGCCAGCAGCCAAGGTACGGGACAGCCCCAGCATTTT.

The rearrangement links TRBV5-1 to TRBJ1-1; TRBD1 matches 8 bases. The CDR3 loop spans 15 amino acids. After removal of 4 bases from V and 4 bases from J, the junction contained 9 bases not matched to a gene. Germline V CDR1 and CDR2: SGHRS, YFSETQ. CDR3 nucleotide sequence: TGCGCCAGCAGCCAAACCGGGACAGGAGTCACTGAAGCTTTCTTT. It specifies CASSQTGTGVTEAFF.

This clone turned up a few times. This chain links TRBV11-1 with TRBJ2-2, with TRBD1 matching over 10 bases. The junction had 5 bases not matched to a gene; V was cut back by 5 bases and J by 5 bases. Germline V gene data show CDR1 as SGHAT and CDR2 as FQDESV (reference sequence). There are 15 residues in the CDR3. This chain's CDR3 is CASSPGQGTTGELFF. CDR3 bases: TGTGCCAGCAGCCCGGGACAGGGGACGACCGGGGAGCTGTTTTTT.

The CDR3 protein is CASTPGGRSQPQHF. The CDR3 bases are TGTGCCAGCACCCCGGGAGGACGGAGTCAGCCCCAGCATTTT. This rearrangement joins TRBV28 to TRBJ1-5; D not certain. The CDR3 spans 14 residues. Trimming pared 7 bases from V and 6 bases from J, leaving 16 bases between. Germline CDR1 MDHEN, CDR2 SYDVKM. The whole variable domain, remainder taken from reference TRBV28 and TRBJ1-5, is DVKVTQSSRYLVKRTGEKVFLECVQDMDHENMFWYRQDPGLGLRLIYFSYDVKMKEKGDIPEGYSVSREKKERFSLILESASTNQTSMYLCASTPGGRSQPQHFGDGTRLSIL.

A single count supports this clone. This chain connects TRBV25-1 to TRBJ2-7; TRBD1 is a possible D gene (5 bases). Germline CDR1 reads MGHDK; CDR2 reads SYGVNS. The CDR3 spans 14 residues. Trimming cost V 5 bases and J 3 bases, with 14 bases left between them. Written as DNA, the CDR3 is TGTGCCAGCAGTACCTCGACAGTCGTCTACGAGCAGTACTTC. Translating it yields CASSTSTVVYEQYF.

The rearrangement links TRBV4-2 to TRBJ2-3; 14 bases are a match to TRBD2. The CDR3 sequence is 19 residues long. J gave up 1 base and V 0 bases, and 6 bases lay outside the gene matches. The V gene's germline CDR1 is LGHNA and CDR2 YNFKEQ. CDR3 sequence: CASSQDPGTSGGRTDTQYF. CDR3 bases: TGTGCCAGCAGCCAAGATCCGGGGACTAGCGGGGGCCGCACAGATACGCAGTATTTT.

This chain uses TRBV6-5 with TRBJ1-1, with D perhaps TRBD1 (5 bases). The V end was cut by 6 bases, the J end by 3 bases, with 11 bases between. This CDR3 is built from 13 residues. From germline, CDR1 is MNHEY and CDR2 SVGAGI. CDR3 protein: CASRAWGDTEAFF. CDR3 DNA: TGTGCCAGCAGAGCCTGGGGGGACACTGAAGCTTTCTTT.

This clone was counted a single time. This chain connects TRBV7-2 to TRBJ2-7; 8 bases map to TRBD2. With V trimmed by 5 bases and J by 4 bases, 7 bases remained unmatched. Per the germline V gene, CDR1 is SGHTA and CDR2 is FQGNSA. CDR3 length equals 14 residues. CDR3 in DNA: TGTGCCAGCAGCGCGGCGGGGGGCGCTTACGAGCAGTACTTC. Its translation is CASSAAGGAYEQYF.

The V call is TRBV19, the J call TRBJ2-3; TRBD2 matches at 7 bases. V dropped 4 bases and J dropped 5; count of bases not matched to a gene: 12. Germline V gene lookup returns CDR1 LNHDA and CDR2 SQIVND (reference sequence). This CDR3 has 16 residues. In DNA form, the CDR3 reads TGTGCCAGTAGTACCGCGGGGGAGGGACGTAGAGATACGCAGTATTTT. The encoded protein is CASSTAGEGRRDTQYF.

V is TRBV5-1 and J is TRBJ2-7; D is possibly TRBD1 (5 bases). The germline V and J ends were trimmed by 4 bases and 5 bases, with 16 bases remaining between them. The CDR3 runs 14 residues. Germline CDR1 reads SGHRS; CDR2 reads YFSETQ. CDR3 nucleotide sequence: TGCGCCAGCAGCCCCCGACAAGGGGCCGACGAGCAGTACTTC. It codes for CASSPRQGADEQYF.

Only a few counts were recorded for this clone. The chain employs TRBV9 and TRBJ1-1; no clear D gene. The V and J ends lost 0 bases and 4 bases respectively, with 10 bases between them. There are 14 residues in the CDR3. Germline-derived CDR1 and CDR2 are SGDLS and YYNGEE. In DNA, the CDR3 is TGTGCCAGCAGCGTAGGAAGTGGTACCACTGAAGCTTTCTTT. Protein sequence: CASSVGSGTTEAFF.

The chain recombines TRBV7-2 with TRBJ2-2; 8 nucleotides line up with TRBD1. Trimming at V came to 5 bases and at J to 4 bases, leaving 3 bases not matched to a gene. Germline V gene sequence: CDR1 SGHTA, CDR2 FQGNSA. CDR3 length equals 14 residues. The CDR3 nucleotides are TGTGCCAGCAGCAGGGACAGGAGCACCGGGGAGCTGTTTTTT. Its translation is CASSRDRSTGELFF.

This clone was recorded once. The rearrangement uses TRBV19 and TRBJ2-7, with a possible D match to TRBD1 (6 bases). The CDR3 is 12 residues long. V lost 10 bases and J 3 bases, leaving 13 bases between the germline ends. Germline V gives CDR1 LNHDA, CDR2 SQIVND (reference sequence). CDR3 bases: TGTGCCACTAGGGACAACCTCTACGAGCAGTACTTC. Amino acid sequence: CATRDNLYEQYF.

The V and J genes are TRBV7-8 and TRBJ1-5; D call uncertain. Trimming removed 0 bases from V and 3 bases from J, with 9 bases in between. Germline CDR1 SGHVS, CDR2 FQNEAQ. This CDR3 spans 15 amino acids. DNA of the CDR3: TGTGCCAGCAGCTTAGCTATAGGACCCAATCAGCCCCAGCATTTT. Protein sequence: CASSLAIGPNQPQHF.

This clone occurred once. This chain uses TRBV6-1 with TRBJ1-3; tentatively, D is TRBD1 (6 bases). The CDR3 is made up of 17 amino acids. Germline CDR1 reads MNHNS; CDR2 reads SASEGT. V dropped 4 bases and J dropped 0 bases, with 16 bases sitting between them. This chain's CDR3 is CASSGSVGTRSGNTIYF. Here the CDR3 DNA reads TGTGCCAGCAGTGGCTCCGTTGGGACACGCTCTGGAAACACCATATATTTT.

This clone was seen more than once but under ten times. This rearrangement joins TRBV5-5 to TRBJ2-2, with D perhaps TRBD2 (6 bases). V was trimmed by 9 bases and J by 6 bases, leaving 21 bases between them. Germline V gene lookup returns CDR1 SGHKS and CDR2 YYEKEE (reference sequence). This CDR3 comprises 15 residues. CDR3 sequence reads: CATRVETSTAGELFF. CDR3 coding DNA: TGTGCCACCAGGGTCGAAACTAGCACCGCCGGGGAGCTGTTTTTT.

This clone was recorded a few times. The chain joins TRBV19 to TRBJ2-2, with D tentatively TRBD2 (6 bases). This CDR3 region has 15 residues. The germline V gene encodes CDR1 LNHDA and CDR2 SQIVND (reference sequence). Trimming took 6 bases from V and 4 from J, leaving 15 bases between them. The CDR3 sequence: CASRRGVSGTGELFF. In DNA, the CDR3 is TGTGCCAGTAGGAGGGGAGTTAGCGGCACCGGGGAGCTGTTTTTT.

The chain employs TRBV28 and TRBJ1-2; D is unclear. V was shortened by 8 bases and J by 1 base, with 5 bases between the two germline ends. Germline V CDR1 and CDR2: MDHEN, SYDVKM. The CDR3 contains 11 residues. The CDR3 region is CASWFNYGYTF. Written as DNA, the CDR3 is TGTGCCAGCTGGTTTAACTATGGCTACACCTTC.

This clone counts as medium-sized. This chain connects TRBV5-4 to TRBJ1-2; 9 bases align to TRBD1. Trimming at V came to 4 bases and at J to 4 bases, leaving 5 bases not matched to a gene. There are 14 residues in the CDR3. Germline CDR1 is SGHNT and CDR2 is YYREEE (reference sequence). DNA of the CDR3: TGTGCCAGCAGCCCCTCGGGACAGGGCTATGGCTACACCTTC. Protein: CASSPSGQGYGYTF.

J is TRBJ2-3 and V is TRBV6-5; 9 bases line up with TRBD2. V was pared by 2 bases and J by 4 bases, with 4 bases of the junction left unmatched. CDR1 is MNHEY, CDR2 SVGAGI, per germline. The CDR3 has 15 residues. CDR3 loop: CASSYGREGADTQYF. The CDR3 region has the DNA TGTGCCAGCAGTTACGGGCGGGAGGGGGCAGATACGCAGTATTTT.

The rearrangement uses TRBV30 and TRBJ1-4; the D gene is possibly TRBD1 (6 bases). Germline-derived CDR1 and CDR2 are GTSNPN and SVGIG (reference sequence). There are 14 residues in the CDR3. Trimming took off 3 bases at V and 5 bases at J, with 13 bases between the two ends. This chain's CDR3 is CAWSLGGANEKLFF. The CDR3 DNA is TGTGCCTGGAGCCTAGGGGGGGCGAATGAAAAACTGTTTTTT.

With regard to this clone: The identical CDR3 is also encoded by other nucleotide sequences in the sample. This CDR3 is CASSLYPPGGSNQPQHF. Here the CDR3 DNA reads TGTGCCAGCAGTTTATACCCCCCAGGGGGTAGCAATCAGCCCCAGCATTTT. The V and J genes are TRBV27 and TRBJ1-5; 7 bases are a match to TRBD1. V was clipped by 1 base and J by 0 bases; unmatched bases: 6. The CDR3 sequence is 17 residues long. The germline gives CDR1 MNHEY, CDR2 SMNVEV (reference sequence).

The chain is built from TRBV27 and TRBJ1-4; no reliable D call. The CDR3 is 15 residues long. The V end was cut by 3 bases, the J end by 1 base, with 9 bases between. The germline CDR1 and CDR2 sequences are MNHEY and SMNVEV (reference sequence). CDR3 nucleotide sequence: TGTGCCAGCAGTTTGAGTGCTGTAACTAATGAAAAACTGTTTTTT. This encodes CASSLSAVTNEKLFF. The variable domain in full, completed from reference TRBV27 and TRBJ1-4, reads EAQVTQNPRYLITVTGKKLTVTCSQNMNHEYMSWYRQDPGLGLRQIYYSMNVEVTDKGDVPEGYKVSRKEKRNFPLILESPSPNQTSLYFCASSLSAVTNEKLFFGSGTQLSVL.

This chain links TRBV5-4 with TRBJ2-5, with TRBD1 matching over 7 bases. Germline V gene data show CDR1 as SGHNT and CDR2 as YYREEE (reference sequence). CDR3 size: 13 residues. V was pared by 0 bases and J by 7 bases, with 3 bases of the junction left unmatched. This CDR3 reads CASSLGQGRTQYF. CDR3 in DNA: TGTGCCAGCAGCTTGGGACAGGGACGGACCCAGTACTTC.